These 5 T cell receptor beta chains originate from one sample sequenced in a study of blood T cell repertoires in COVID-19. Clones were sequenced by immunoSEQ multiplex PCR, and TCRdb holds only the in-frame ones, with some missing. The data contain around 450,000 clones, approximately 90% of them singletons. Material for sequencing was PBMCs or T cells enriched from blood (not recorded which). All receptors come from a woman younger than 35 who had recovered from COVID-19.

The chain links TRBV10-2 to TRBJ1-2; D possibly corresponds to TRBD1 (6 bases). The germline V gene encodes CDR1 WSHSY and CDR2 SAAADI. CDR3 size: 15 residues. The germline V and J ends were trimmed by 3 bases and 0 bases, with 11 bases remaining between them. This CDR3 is CASSDTGIANYGYTF. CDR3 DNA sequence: TGCGCCAGCAGTGATACAGGGATAGCTAACTATGGCTACACCTTC.

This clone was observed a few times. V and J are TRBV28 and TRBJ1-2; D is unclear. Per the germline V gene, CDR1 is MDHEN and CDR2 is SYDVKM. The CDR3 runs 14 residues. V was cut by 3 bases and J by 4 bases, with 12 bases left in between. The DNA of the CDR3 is TGTGCCAGCAGTTTTGGTGCGGTACTCTATGGCTACACCTTC. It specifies CASSFGAVLYGYTF.

CDR3 nucleotide sequence: TGTGCCTGGAGTGTATATACTACGACGGAGCAGTACTTC. This sequence encodes CAWSVYTTTEQYF. The rearrangement uses TRBV30 and TRBJ2-7; D is ambiguous. The CDR3 totals 13 residues. V dropped 0 bases and J dropped 7 bases, with 13 bases sitting between them. The germline CDR1 and CDR2 sequences are GTSNPN and SVGIG (reference sequence).

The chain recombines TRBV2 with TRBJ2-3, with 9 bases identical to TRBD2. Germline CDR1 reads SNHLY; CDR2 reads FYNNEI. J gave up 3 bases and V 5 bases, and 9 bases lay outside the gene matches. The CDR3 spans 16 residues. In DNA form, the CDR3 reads TGTGCCAGCAGTTTGGAGAGCGGGGGGAATACAGATACGCAGTATTTT. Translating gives CASSLESGGNTDTQYF.

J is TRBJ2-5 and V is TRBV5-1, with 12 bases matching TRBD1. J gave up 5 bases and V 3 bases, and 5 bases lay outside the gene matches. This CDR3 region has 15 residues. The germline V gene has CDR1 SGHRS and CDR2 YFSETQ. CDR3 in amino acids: CASSSGTGGMETQYF. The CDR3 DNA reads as TGCGCCAGCAGCTCCGGGACAGGGGGCATGGAGACCCAGTACTTC.